This T cell receptor (beta chain) was recovered during a study of blood T cell repertoires in COVID-19 (dated by TCRdb to 2018 to 2021). With respect to the entire study: The collaborator samples originated in the United States, Italy and Spain and spanned the acute and convalescent phases of COVID-19. Samples were obtained from the ongoing ImmuneRACE study (first 160 participants) and from about 1,300 subjects provided by 6 global collaborators. Nearly every sample came with metadata listing a de-identified subject ID, COVID-19 status, age in years and sex. A freely available public database, intended as a resource for researchers studying the immune response to SARS-CoV-2, is where the repertoires were released. Where HLA class I and class II types were available, the types were taken from metadata supplied by the sample provider, not from assay-based typing. Deeply sampled blood TCRbeta repertoires from subjects exposed to, actively infected with, or recovered from COVID-19 were included in the dataset. The material from the prospective study consisted of cDNA or gDNA derived from T cells, B-cell-depleted T cells, or PBMCs. Paper-wide results and their limitations: Clinical and demographic metadata were provided uncurated, with the amount varying by source and participant.

V is reduced by 4 bases and J by 2 bases, leaving a spacing of 9 bases between them. There are 13 amino acids in the CDR3, from cysteine to phenylalanine inclusive. The sequence is cut down to CDR3 DNA, 39 bases in frame from base 1. For CDR1 and CDR2, the germline V gene lists SQVTM and ANQGSEA. Another Seattle source contributed samples from volunteer blood donors who had recovered from COVID-19. Whole blood was collected in K2EDTA tubes by collaborating institutions according to the institutions' own protocols. For TCRbeta analysis, collaborator samples were shipped as frozen whole blood, as isolated PBMCs, or as DNA extracted from either sample type. The immunoSEQ Assay, a bias-controlled multiplex PCR, was used to amplify TCRbeta CDR3 regions from genomic DNA. On the authors' methods: Nucleated cell counts per sample were estimated from amplification of reference gene primers within the assay. Sequence reads were collapsed and filtered to measure the absolute abundance of every unique TCRbeta CDR3 rearrangement. For each sample, productive Simpson clonality was calculated as the square root of Simpson's diversity index over productive rearrangements. As stored in TCRdb, this immuneACCESS dataset retains in-frame rearrangements with V and J assigned. A fraction of the clones does not appear; measured against another copy, unresolved V genes explain less than half of the discrepancy, and the remainder lacks a known reason. The D gene and trimming were derived from the DNA, and the V and J assignments and clone size from that table. The sample yields about 220,000 clones; around 88% were counted once. The biggest ten clones account for over 3% of the sample.

As for this clone: Its target antigen remains unknown. No qualities accompany the bases; no much larger clone lies one base away.

Recombination connected TRBV29-1 to TRBJ2-4, and perhaps TRBD1 as D gene, on 5 matching bases. The specimen was peripheral blood. The clonotype was recovered from a woman under 40 who had recovered from COVID-19. Here the CDR3 is given as CSVAGRSKNIQYF. The nucleotides are TGCAGCGTTGCAGGGCGCTCCAAAAACATTCAGTACTTC.